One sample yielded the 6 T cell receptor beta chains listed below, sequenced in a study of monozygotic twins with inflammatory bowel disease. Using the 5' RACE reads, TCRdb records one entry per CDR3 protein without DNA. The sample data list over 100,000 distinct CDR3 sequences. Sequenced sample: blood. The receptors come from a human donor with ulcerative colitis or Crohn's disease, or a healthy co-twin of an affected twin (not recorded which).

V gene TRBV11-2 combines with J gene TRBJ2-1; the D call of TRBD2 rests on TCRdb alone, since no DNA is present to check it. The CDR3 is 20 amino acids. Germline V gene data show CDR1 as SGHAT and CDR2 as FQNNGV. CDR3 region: CASSFIFSREDSSSYNEQFF.

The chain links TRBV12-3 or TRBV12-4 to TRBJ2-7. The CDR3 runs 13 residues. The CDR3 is CASSLARPYEQYF.

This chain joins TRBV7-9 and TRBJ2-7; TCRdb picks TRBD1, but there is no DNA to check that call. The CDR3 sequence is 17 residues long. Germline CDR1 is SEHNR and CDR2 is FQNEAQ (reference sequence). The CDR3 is CASSLRSLGVISYEQYF.

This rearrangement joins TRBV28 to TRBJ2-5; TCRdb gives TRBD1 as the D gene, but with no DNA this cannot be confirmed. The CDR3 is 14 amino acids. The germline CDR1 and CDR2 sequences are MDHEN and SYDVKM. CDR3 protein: CASSRDPGRETQYF.

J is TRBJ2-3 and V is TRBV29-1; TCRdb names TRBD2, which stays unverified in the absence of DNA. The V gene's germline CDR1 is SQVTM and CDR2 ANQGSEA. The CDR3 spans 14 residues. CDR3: CSVEYGQGGDTQYF.

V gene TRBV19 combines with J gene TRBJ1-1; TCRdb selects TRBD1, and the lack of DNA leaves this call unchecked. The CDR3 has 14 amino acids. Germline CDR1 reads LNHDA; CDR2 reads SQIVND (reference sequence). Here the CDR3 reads CASSPGTSNTEAFF. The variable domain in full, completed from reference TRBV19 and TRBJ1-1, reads DGGITQSPKYLFRKEGQNVTLSCEQNLNHDAMYWYRQDPGQGLRLIYYSQIVNDFQKGDIAEGYSVSREKKESFPLTVTSAQKNPTAFYLCASSPGTSNTEAFFGQGTRLTVV.